This T cell receptor (beta chain) was obtained from a study of chemoradiotherapy in HPV16-positive cancers. Study information: Candidate HPV-specific T-cell clones and common TCR motifs came from functional assays in two HPV16-positive patients. Study-wide results and caveats: The functional HPV-specific definition rests on just a couple of HPV16-positive patients. During treatment, candidate HPV-specific clones and E7-related motifs expanded in tumor.

Repeated repertoire sampling spanned the course of chemoradiotherapy. Concerning this clone: Antigen specificity is unknown.

Clones were sequenced by immunoSEQ multiplex PCR, and TCRdb holds only the in-frame ones, with some missing. The sample holds fewer than 70,000 clones, 90% seen once. This material consisted of blood, taken from a patient who underwent chemoradiotherapy. The receptor comes from a human donor with HPV-associated anogenital cancer.

The CDR3 region is CASSQSGAYEQYF. The CDR3 region has the DNA TGTGCCAGCAGCCAGTCAGGGGCCTACGAGCAGTACTTC. This chain links TRBV4-2 with TRBJ2-7, with D perhaps TRBD1 (6 bases). Trimming took 3 bases from V and 2 from J, leaving 8 bases between them. The CDR3 is 13 amino acids. CDR1 is LGHNA and CDR2 is YNFKEQ in the germline V gene.